This TCR beta chain originates from a study of cytomegalovirus exposure and HLA in healthy donors (dated by TCRdb to 2016 to 2017). Background for the entire study: An earlier analysis of approximately 640 of the donors reported 250 to 350 Gb of sequence data and more than 90 million unique TCR beta sequences from about 180 million T cells. In the later analysis, no new phenotypic data were used to find candidate immune exposures; instead, reliance was placed on TCR beta sequences and their occurrence across donors. In a later analysis, previously published TCR beta repertoires from 666 donors were re-analyzed and high-resolution HLA genotyping was added so that TCR occurrence patterns could be studied. Of the 350 to 450 genotyped donors, roughly 80% were placed in the genetic ancestry cluster associated with self-reported Caucasian donors. The number of donors typed differed by locus, with about 629-640 for A, B, C, DRB1 and DQB1, over 500 for DQA1, under 610 for DPA1, and 400 to 490 for DPB1. Besides the first cohort of some 670 subjects, a separate validation cohort made up of 120 or so different subjects was used. The study profiled the T cell repertoires of 500 to 800 subjects by immunosequencing and related them to cytomegalovirus serostatus. Alongside the repertoire data, information on donor age, sex, ethnicity and CMV serostatus was compiled. HLA typing included class I and class II loci at four-digit resolution. In a later genetic analysis, genome-wide SNP genotypes for about three fifths of the roughly 670 donors were used, and that subset was treated as a discovery cohort. Every discovery cohort repertoire had been produced on one sequencing platform. High-throughput TCR immunosequencing, statistical association of individual TCRs with disease status, and machine learning were combined to predict cytomegalovirus infection status. An early release covering some 640 HLA-typed donors comprised 250 to 350 gigabases of sequencing data and about 90 million unique TCR sequences. Roughly five DR-DQ haplotypes were handled as single units for association and clustering because linkage in the cohort was strong. The aim of the study was to test whether cataloging public T cell receptors could identify signatures of past pathogen exposure. On average, 235,054 unique TCR beta nucleotide sequences were sequenced per donor among some 420 genotyped donors of the cohort, with roughly 18% of those sequences being non-productive. In an earlier analysis of 550 to 700 of the donors, high-throughput TCR beta sequencing was used to judge whether each TCR beta V gene segment behaved as functional or pseudogenic. Findings and caveats that apply to the study as a whole: V-gene and J-gene trimming of TCR beta chains was associated with a missense DCLRE1C variant in a later genetic analysis, and the association was replicated in an independent cohort. The presence/absence analyses assumed that sequencing depth was roughly uniform across donors, and that assumption may not be true. Compared with equally common non-associated chains, HLA-associated TCR beta chains in a later analysis were more clonally expanded and had lower generation probabilities. According to a later genetic analysis, donors in an Asian-associated ancestry cluster had fewer N-insertions in productive TCRs than the approximately 650-donor mean. In vitro tests confirmed that a few of the cytomegalovirus-associated TCR beta chains recognize cytomegalovirus antigens. Correlated functional status among segregating V segments might be attributable to linkage disequilibrium, but an unknown experimental factor could not be ruled out. Because counts were too low, seventeen rarely observed V segments, including chromosome 9 orphons, were excluded from the earlier analysis of under 650 of the donors. According to a later analysis, parvovirus B19, influenza, CMV and Epstein-Barr virus appeared linked to several top co-occurrence clusters. In a later analysis, TCR association rates were found to vary across HLA loci, with the most associated TCRs seen for DRB1 alleles and the fewest for HLA-C alleles. A later analysis found that most CMV-associated TCR beta chains appeared HLA-restricted, with HLA associations seemingly driven largely by CMV exposure. When HLA alleles, especially DR and DQ, strongly co-occurred, TCR associations were difficult to assign to individual alleles. HLA typing was unavailable for some donors at each locus, so association tests used only the typed subset. In an earlier analysis of approximately 590 of the donors, most TCR beta V segments appeared in productive rearrangements about 90% or about 30% of the time, broadly matching IMGT annotations. It was suggested by the authors that the approach could potentially be generalized to other disease states and immunological phenotypes. Because the 87-base-pair reads could not distinguish some IMGT-functional V segments, including TRBV6-2 and TRBV6-3, those segments were excluded. In this cohort, only TCR beta chains were sequenced, and detectable features were limited by the absence of alpha or paired-chain data. Immune exposure information for the cohort was limited to CMV serostatus. The study listed 150 to 200 TCR beta chains as associated with cytomegalovirus. In both the original and validation cohorts, the classifier was reported to diagnose cytomegalovirus status with high specificity and sensitivity. Most TCR sequences were seen in very few donors, while some public TCRs were found in many individuals. The sequencing pipeline was judged likely to have produced a cluster of highly shared sequence variants as a technical artifact. A further reported finding was that TCR beta sequences accurately predicted the HLA-A and HLA-B alleles for most subjects in the first cohort. At a false discovery rate of 0.05, a later analysis linked 16,951 TCR beta sequences to specific HLA alleles.

Trimming costs V 1 base and J 4 bases, and their ends lie 8 bases apart. The CDR3 spans 14 residues, from the cysteine through the phenylalanine. Only the CDR3 region is kept as DNA, spanning 42 bases read in frame from base 1. CDR1 is given as SGDLS and CDR2 as YYNGEE, both from the germline V gene. About this clone itself: What antigen it recognizes has not been identified.

Receptor amplification or capture employed the immunoSEQ multiplex PCR assay. For the multiplex PCR, a mixture combining 60 forward primers for TCR Vbeta segments and 13 reverse primers for TCR Jbeta segments was used. The CDR3 region of rearranged TCR beta genes was amplified from genomic DNA with a multiplex PCR assay. The Illumina HiSeq System was used to sequence the amplified TCR beta libraries as 87-base-pair reads. The study's own analysis went as follows. A later analysis tallied approximately 87 million unique TCR beta chains across the 550 to 850 repertoires, and about 12 million of those chains were shared by two or more donors. To remove PCR and sequencing errors, raw reads were error-corrected and collapsed into unique sequences using a nearest-neighbor algorithm that merged closely related sequences. Alignment of CDR3 sequences to IMGT reference sequences was used to assign V, D and J gene segments. For a sequence to be retained, a match of at least six nucleotides to both a V gene segment and a J gene segment was required. Rearrangements were called productive when the CDR3 lacked stop codons and stayed in frame with V and J; all others were non-productive. CDR3 was defined according to IMGT convention as the region running from the second conserved V-encoded cysteine to the conserved J-encoded phenylalanine. Sequences without an unambiguous match to a single V gene segment were excluded from the earlier analysis of about 630 of the donors. An earlier analysis of 450 to 650 of the donors called V segments functional above 56.7% productive rearrangements and segregating when the between-donor standard deviation exceeded 5%. A statistical classification framework was built for diagnosing cytomegalovirus status from the catalog of TCR beta chain sequences. V and J gene assignment, in a later analysis, came from comparing TCR nucleotide sequences with IMGT/GENE-DB human TR gene sequences. The TCRdist pipeline was used in a later analysis to assign CDR3 sequences and most-parsimonious VDJ recombination scenarios. In a later analysis, every TCR beta chain was defined by the combination of its CDR3 amino acid sequence and its V-gene family, and reads without a unique V-gene family were dropped. In a later analysis, approximately 590 highly shared, low-generation-probability nucleotide sequences were removed to address suspected cross-contamination and a sequencing artifact. In a later analysis, a clonal expansion index for each public chain was calculated from normalized within-repertoire ranks of inferred template counts. In a later analysis, generation probabilities were computed with a VDJ recombination model fitted to out-of-frame rearrangements, and the resulting probabilities were checked against IGoR. Hypergeometric tests were used in a later analysis to score TCR-TCR, TCR-HLA and TCR-CMV co-occurrence, with a repertoire-size bias correction applied to the TCR pairs. A later analysis estimated false discovery rates by permuting HLA or CMV assignments 20 times. In a later analysis, co-occurring TCRs were grouped using DBSCAN, and TCRdist sequence similarity was added for clustering within HLA-allele-positive subsets. Repertoires with fewer than 30,000 or more than 120,000 public chains, plus five repertoires with anomalous nucleotide sharing, were excluded from co-occurrence clustering. Imported from immuneACCESS, the table was reduced by TCRdb to in-frame sequences with V and J called. These copies leave out some clones; in studies compared against another copy, an unresolved V gene accounts for under half, and the cause of the remainder is not known. The DNA gave D and trimming, while V, J and clone size come from that table. This sample's table lists under 65,000 clones. The ten top clones hold more than 9% of the sample.

In total, approximately 700 healthy bone marrow donors made up the cohort. Cohort members were all nominally healthy when sampled, although unrecorded immune exposures were likely present. The donor was CMV seropositive and belonged to the group of more than 250 seropositive cohort members. Each donor provided a peripheral blood sample, and peripheral blood mononuclear cells were used for TCR beta sequencing. The Qiagen DNeasy Blood Extraction Kit was used to extract genomic DNA from the blood cell samples. The origin of this receptor is a woman aged 25 to 39 in good health and CMV-seropositive. The chain uses TRBV9 and TRBJ1-4, with the D gene uncertain. Input material: PBMCs. The DNA reads as follows: TGTGCCAGCAGCGTACAAGGAGGTAATGAAAAACTGTTTTTT. This translates into CASSVQGGNEKLFF.